This T cell receptor beta chain originates from a study of T cells after yellow fever vaccination. Whole-study results and caveats: Subsequent booster samples again held most clones from primary vaccination (around 96% CD4, roughly 88% CD8).

This clonotype was observed a handful of times. Its antigen is unknown. For TCR, cDNA came from 5'RACE template switching, which added a universal primer site and UMIs. TCRdb reanalysed the 5' RACE reads using MiXCR and keeps one entry per CDR3 protein. The table lists about 320,000 distinct CDR3 sequences, about 4.5% of them singletons. Germline assignment: CDR1 SEHNR and CDR2 FQNEAQ (reference sequence). The V gene lost 5 bases and the J gene lost 0 bases, with 15 bases spanning the gap. CDR3 length: 16 residues. The chain links TRBV7-9 to TRBJ2-3, with D perhaps assigned TRBD1 or TRBD2 (5 bases each). The TCR comes from a young man who received the YFV17D yellow fever vaccine. Sequencing used PBMCs, obtained 15 days after the yellow fever booster vaccination. As DNA, the CDR3 is TGTGCCAGCAGCATACCCGGGACGTCTAGCACAGATACGCAGTATTTT. This encodes CASSIPGTSSTDTQYF.